Following are 8 T cell receptor beta chains from one sample sequenced in a study of a mutant IDH1 vaccine in newly diagnosed glioma. Their target antigens are unknown. Described time point: week 11, during vaccination. Vaccination used 300 ug of mutant IDH1 20-mer peptide per dose, with topical imiquimod. TCRdb's table, derived via immunoSEQ multiplex PCR, lists solely in-frame clones and lacks some. The data contain about 30,000 clones, 90% of them seen just once; the ten biggest clones take up less than 25%. The sequencing here drew on PBMCs, taken from a glioma patient whose treatment included an IDH1 peptide vaccine. These receptors were taken from a man younger than 35 with glioma.

The genes are TRBV5-1 and TRBJ1-1; TRBD1 might be the D (6 bases). Trimming left V 0 bases short and J 4 bases short, with 10 bases between. The CDR3 length is 14 residues. Germline V gene lookup returns CDR1 SGHRS and CDR2 YFSETQ. The CDR3 here is CASSLVQGSTEAFF. The CDR3 DNA reads as TGCGCCAGCAGCTTGGTACAGGGAAGCACTGAAGCTTTCTTT.

The chain is built from TRBV28 and TRBJ1-5; TRBD1 aligns across 7 bases. V lost 10 bases to trimming and J lost 3 bases; unmatched junction nucleotides: 6. The CDR3 runs to 13 residues. From germline, CDR1 is MDHEN and CDR2 SYDVKM. CDR3 sequence reads: CAIETGLNQPQHF. The CDR3 coding sequence is TGTGCCATCGAGACAGGGCTCAATCAGCCCCAGCATTTT.

This clone was seen more than once but under ten times. The V gene is TRBV30, the J gene TRBJ1-1; D gene ambiguous. Looked up from germline, CDR1 is GTSNPN and CDR2 is SVGIG (reference sequence). V was clipped by 3 bases and J by 1 base, with 9 bases between them. The CDR3 is 13 amino acids. CDR3 in amino acids: CAWSGTENTEAFF. The CDR3 region has the DNA TGTGCCTGGAGCGGAACAGAGAACACTGAAGCTTTCTTT.

V is TRBV4-2 and J is TRBJ2-5; TRBD1 matches 7 bases. V shed 0 bases and J 3 bases; nucleotides not matched to a gene: 1. From germline, CDR1 is LGHNA and CDR2 YNFKEQ. This CDR3 comprises 14 residues. The DNA of the CDR3 is TGTGCCAGCAGCCAAGATCAGGGGGAAGAGACCCAGTACTTC. It yields the protein CASSQDQGEETQYF.

The sample holds a few counts of this clone. This rearrangement joins TRBV28 to TRBJ2-5; TRBD2 agrees at 10 bases. The CDR3 length is 14 residues. CDR1 is MDHEN and CDR2 is SYDVKM in the germline V gene. The V gene end was trimmed by 6 bases and the J gene end by 1 base; junction bases not matched to a gene: 2. The CDR3 spells CASSRTSGQETQYF. CDR3 bases: TGTGCCAGCAGCAGGACTAGCGGCCAAGAGACCCAGTACTTC.

This chain connects TRBV29-1 to TRBJ1-5, with D maybe TRBD1 (5 bases). From germline, CDR1 is SQVTM and CDR2 ANQGSEA. The CDR3 contains 19 residues. Trimming took 0 bases from V and 0 from J, leaving 21 bases between them. The chain's CDR3 is CSVEDYPPSRGHSNQPQHF. In nucleotides, the CDR3 is TGCAGCGTTGAAGATTACCCGCCTAGTCGGGGCCATAGCAATCAGCCCCAGCATTTT.

The CDR3 DNA follows: TGTGCCAGCAGCCACCGAGCGGGGTTAGGCGAAAAACTGTTTTTT. It encodes CASSHRAGLGEKLFF. The chain is built from TRBV7-2 and TRBJ1-4; D is undetermined. Trimming cost V 5 bases and J 8 bases, with 18 bases left between them. The CDR3 is 15 amino acids. Germline V CDR1 and CDR2: SGHTA, FQGNSA.

The gene calls are TRBV19 and TRBJ2-6, with a weak D call TRBD1 (6 bases). Between the trimmed V and J ends, which lost 2 bases and 4 bases, there was a span of 12 bases. CDR3 length equals 16 residues. Germline loops: CDR1 LNHDA, CDR2 SQIVND (reference sequence). The CDR3 loop is CASSIQGRPGANVLTF. CDR3 bases: TGTGCCAGTAGTATACAGGGGCGTCCCGGGGCCAACGTCCTGACTTTC.